A single sample gave rise to the 30 T cell receptor beta chains below, sequenced in a study of T cell responses to AZD1222 COVID-19 vaccine. Method: immunoSEQ multiplex PCR; TCRdb's copy keeps in-frame clones and lacks some. The table shows 95,000 to 150,000 clones, with around 89% occurring only once. Specimen: peripheral blood, collected on day 0 of MenACWY control vaccination. These TCRs come from an adult in good health.

The chain couples TRBV6-5 to TRBJ1-2; TRBD1 matches at 9 bases. Trimming at V came to 10 bases and at J to 8 bases, leaving 8 bases not matched to a gene. There are 12 residues in the CDR3. CDR1 is MNHEY, CDR2 SVGAGI, per germline. The DNA of the CDR3 is TGTGCCACAGTACAGGGGGCGCGGGGCTACACCTTC. Translating gives CATVQGARGYTF.

In its sample, this clone was seen a few times. This chain connects TRBV4-2 to TRBJ2-2; 10 bases agree with TRBD1. J was trimmed by 3 bases and V by 4 bases; bases with no gene match: 2. CDR1 and CDR2 (germline): LGHNA, YNFKEQ. The length of the CDR3 is 15 residues. CDR3 DNA: TGTGCCAGCAGCCCCGGGACAGGGGACACCGGGGAGCTGTTTTTT. Residues: CASSPGTGDTGELFF.

V usage is TRBV7-9 and J usage is TRBJ1-1, with D possibly matching TRBD1 (5 bases). CDR3 length equals 15 residues. Trimming removed 8 bases at V and 1 base at J, with 17 bases between. Germline V lookup: CDR1 SEHNR, CDR2 FQNEAQ (reference sequence). The chain's CDR3 is CASLEGPAGNTEAFF. The DNA for the CDR3 is TGTGCCAGCCTAGAGGGGCCGGCGGGGAACACTGAAGCTTTCTTT.

CDR3 sequence: CASSSSGGGYGYTF. The DNA for the CDR3 is TGTGCCAGCAGTTCGTCAGGGGGAGGCTATGGCTACACCTTC. V usage is TRBV6-2 or TRBV6-3 and J usage is TRBJ1-2; the match to TRBD1 covers 7 bases. Losses at the gene ends were 4 bases for V and 4 bases for J; bases not matched to a gene: 6. This CDR3 contains 14 residues. Germline assignment: CDR1 MNHEY and CDR2 SVGEGT.

This chain uses TRBV21-1 with TRBJ2-2; the tabulated D call, TRBD2, remains unverified against the DNA. TRBV21-1 is recorded as a pseudogene. The CDR3 contains 21 residues. For the CDR3, the DNA is TGTGCCAGCAGCAAAGGCCGAGATGGACCGGGACTAGCGTTTAACACCGGGGAGCTGTTTTTT. Protein sequence: CASSKGRDGPGLAFNTGELFF.

The chain links TRBV19 to TRBJ2-7, with D tentatively TRBD2 (7 bases). Trimming took 2 bases from V and 3 from J, leaving 26 bases between them. The length of the CDR3 is 19 residues. Germline lookup yields CDR1 LNHDA and CDR2 SQIVND (reference sequence). DNA for the CDR3: TGTGCCAGTAGTATAAGCGTAGAGTGGAATGGGGGGGGCTTCTACGAGCAGTACTTC. It encodes CASSISVEWNGGGFYEQYF.

This clone was found once. The J gene is TRBJ2-7, the V gene TRBV27, with TRBD1 as a possible D gene (6 bases). Trimming took 0 bases from V and 3 from J, leaving 9 bases between them. CDR1 and CDR2 from the germline V gene are MNHEY and SMNVEV (reference sequence). The CDR3 runs 14 residues. DNA of the CDR3: TGTGCCAGCAGTTTATCCCCCAGGGGCTACGAGCAGTACTTC. This gives the protein CASSLSPRGYEQYF.

In its sample, this clone was seen once. The rearrangement uses TRBV6-6 and TRBJ1-1, with D tentatively TRBD1 (6 bases). Trimming shortened V by 7 bases and J by 1 base, and 19 bases separated the two germline ends. This CDR3 comprises 16 residues. Germline CDR1 reads MNHNY; CDR2 reads SVGAGI (reference sequence). The CDR3: CASTPWGAGENTEAFF. The CDR3 nucleotides read TGTGCCAGCACCCCCTGGGGGGCAGGGGAGAACACTGAAGCTTTCTTT.

The CDR3 region is CASSERELYNEQFF. The CDR3 coding sequence is TGTGCCAGCAGCGAGCGGGAGCTATACAATGAGCAGTTCTTC. The genes are TRBV9 and TRBJ2-1, with 8 bases matching TRBD2. This CDR3 region has 14 residues. Germline CDR1 reads SGDLS; CDR2 reads YYNGEE. V lost 3 bases to trimming and J lost 4 bases; unmatched junction nucleotides: 3. Full variable domain (rest looked up from reference TRBV9 and TRBJ2-1): DSGVTQTPKHLITATGQRVTLRCSPRSGDLSVYWYQQSLDQGLQFLIQYYNGEERAKGNILERFSAQQFPDLHSELNLSSLELGDSALYFCASSERELYNEQFFGPGTRLTVL.

The chain employs TRBV2 and TRBJ1-2, with D uncertain. V lost 4 bases and J 4 bases, leaving 16 bases between the germline ends. The CDR3 covers 15 residues. Per the germline V gene, CDR1 is SNHLY and CDR2 is FYNNEI. DNA of the CDR3: TGTGCCAGCAGTGTATTTGAGAGTGTTACCTATGGCTACACCTTC. Residues: CASSVFESVTYGYTF.

This chain joins TRBV7-3 and TRBJ1-6; D possibly corresponds to TRBD1 (5 bases). CDR1 SGHTA and CDR2 FQGTGA come from the germline V gene. This CDR3 region has 13 residues. V gave up 4 bases and J gave up 16 bases, with 17 bases separating them. The CDR3 DNA sequence: TGTGCCAGCAGCTCAACCAGGGACTCGAATCTCCACTTT. Protein product: CASSSTRDSNLHF.

CDR3 loop: CASSSSSYEQYF. CDR3 sequence (DNA): TGTGCCAGCAGTTCCAGCTCCTACGAGCAGTACTTC. The chain combines TRBV7-3 with TRBJ2-7; D gene unclear. Germline V lookup: CDR1 SGHTA, CDR2 FQGTGA. The V end was cut by 6 bases, the J end by 0 bases, with 6 bases between. The length of the CDR3 is 12 residues. The complete variable domain, with remaining parts taken from reference TRBV7-3 and TRBJ2-7, reads GAGVSQTPSNKVTEKGKYVELRCDPISGHTALYWYRQSLGQGPEFLIYFQGTGAADDSGLPNDRFFAVRPEGSVSTLKIQRTERGDSAVYLCASSSSSYEQYFGPGTRLTVT.

The chain has TRBV7-9 and TRBJ1-6; no clear D gene. The CDR3 is made up of 15 amino acids. Germline CDR1 and CDR2: SEHNR and FQNEAQ (reference sequence). V was shortened by 7 bases and J by 8 bases, with 18 bases between the two germline ends. The CDR3 region is CASTPPGSNDSPLHF. In nucleotides, the CDR3 is TGTGCCAGCACCCCCCCCGGGTCGAATGATTCACCCCTCCACTTT.

The gene calls are TRBV2 and TRBJ2-3; 8 bases are a match to TRBD1. V dropped 7 bases and J dropped 3; count of bases not matched to a gene: 3. Germline V gene data show CDR1 as SNHLY and CDR2 as FYNNEI. The CDR3 is made up of 13 amino acids. In DNA, the CDR3 is TGTGCCAGCAAGGACAGGGAAACAGATACGCAGTATTTT. This sequence encodes CASKDRETDTQYF.

This chain joins TRBV6-5 and TRBJ2-2; the D gene is possibly TRBD1 (5 bases). Deletions cut 4 bases from V and 6 bases from J, with 12 bases between. Germline lookup yields CDR1 MNHEY and CDR2 SVGAGI. The CDR3 is 14 residues long. As DNA, the CDR3 is TGTGCCAGCAGTTCGAACCAGGGTGCCGGGGAGCTGTTTTTT. Protein product: CASSSNQGAGELFF.

The V call is TRBV10-2, the J call TRBJ1-1; the match to TRBD1 covers 7 bases. Germline assignment: CDR1 WSHSY and CDR2 SAAADI. The CDR3 totals 18 residues. With 2 bases clipped from V and 0 bases from J, the junction kept 12 bases outside the gene matches. The CDR3 bases are TGCGCCAGCAGTGAGGTAATAGGGGACAGACTTATGAACACTGAAGCTTTCTTT. It encodes CASSEVIGDRLMNTEAFF.

The CDR3 is CASSRDRTSGSYEQYF. DNA for the CDR3: TGTGCCAGTAGTAGGGATCGGACTAGCGGTTCCTACGAGCAGTACTTC. This chain joins TRBV19 and TRBJ2-7; 10 bases match TRBD2. V gave up 4 bases and J gave up 1 base; unmatched junction bases: 7. The CDR3 is 16 residues long. Germline lookup yields CDR1 LNHDA and CDR2 SQIVND (reference sequence).

Only one count was recorded for this clone. The chain combines TRBV5-6 with TRBJ1-1; tentatively, D is TRBD1 (5 bases). The CDR3 has 13 amino acids. The V end was cut by 5 bases, the J end by 1 base, with 9 bases between. Per germline, CDR1 SGHDT and CDR2 YYEEEE. This CDR3 reads CASRRDRNTEAFF. CDR3 DNA: TGTGCCAGCAGGCGAGACAGGAACACTGAAGCTTTCTTT.

The chain carries TRBV10-2 and TRBJ2-5, with TRBD2 matching over 9 bases. J lost 3 bases, V lost 1 base, and 6 bases had no gene match. Germline V lookup: CDR1 WSHSY, CDR2 SAAADI. This CDR3 has 16 residues. The DNA for the CDR3 is TGCGCCAGCAGTGAGTTCCTAGCGGGGAGGGAAGAGACCCAGTACTTC. Translated, it gives CASSEFLAGREETQYF.

The rearrangement joins TRBV5-6 to TRBJ2-1; D remains ambiguous. CDR3 size: 14 residues. From germline, CDR1 is SGHDT and CDR2 YYEEEE. Trimming pared 3 bases from V and 6 bases from J, leaving 13 bases between. The CDR3, as DNA: TGTGCCAGCAGCTACGAAGGGCCACCCAATGAGCAGTTCTTC. Translating it yields CASSYEGPPNEQFF.

The rearrangement links TRBV5-1 to TRBJ1-5; TRBD1 might be the D (5 bases). Trimming removed 0 bases at V and 4 bases at J, with 11 bases between. Per germline, CDR1 SGHRS and CDR2 YFSETQ. The CDR3 covers 15 residues. The CDR3 DNA reads TGCGCCAGCAGCTTGGAGGGAGGGGAAAATCAGCCCCAGCATTTT. Its protein is CASSLEGGENQPQHF.

The rearrangement uses TRBV9 and TRBJ1-2; the D gene is possibly TRBD1 (5 bases). Germline V gene data show CDR1 as SGDLS and CDR2 as YYNGEE. V shed 4 bases and J shed 4 bases, with 11 bases lying between them. The CDR3 loop spans 13 amino acids. Written as DNA, the CDR3 is TGTGCCAGCAGCCCGGACACTGGCTATGGCTACACCTTC. Protein product: CASSPDTGYGYTF. Full variable domain (missing parts from reference TRBV9 and TRBJ1-2): DSGVTQTPKHLITATGQRVTLRCSPRSGDLSVYWYQQSLDQGLQFLIQYYNGEERAKGNILERFSAQQFPDLHSELNLSSLELGDSALYFCASSPDTGYGYTFGSGTRLTVV.

The chain uses TRBV6-2 or TRBV6-3 and TRBJ2-3; D unresolved. CDR3 length: 11 amino acids. Deletions cut 2 bases from V and 6 bases from J, with 3 bases between. The germline V gene has CDR1 MNHEY and CDR2 SVGEGT. The CDR3 region is CASSYRDTQYF. As DNA, the CDR3 is TGTGCCAGCAGTTACAGGGATACGCAGTATTTT.

This clone showed up just a few times. The chain uses TRBV6-5 and TRBJ2-3; D perhaps matches TRBD2 (5 bases). V was trimmed by 6 bases and J by 2 bases, leaving 9 bases between them. The germline V gene encodes CDR1 MNHEY and CDR2 SVGAGI. This CDR3 is 13 amino acids long. The DNA of the CDR3 is TGTGCCAGCAGCGGGGATCCCACAGATACGCAGTATTTT. Its translation is CASSGDPTDTQYF.

This rearrangement joins TRBV12-3 or TRBV12-4 to TRBJ1-5; no definite D call. CDR3 length equals 12 residues. The V gene lost 4 bases and the J gene lost 9 bases, with 10 bases spanning the gap. This chain's CDR3 is CASSSKPRPQHF. The CDR3 DNA sequence: TGTGCCAGCAGTTCCAAGCCTAGGCCCCAGCATTTT.

The chain employs TRBV6-5 and TRBJ2-1; D gene unclear. Germline V gene lookup returns CDR1 MNHEY and CDR2 SVGAGI. This CDR3 has 13 amino acids. V was shortened by 7 bases and J by 8 bases, with 15 bases between the two germline ends. DNA for the CDR3: TGTGCCAGCAATAACGGTGCCCTGGATGAGCAGTTCTTC. Protein: CASNNGALDEQFF.

V gene TRBV11-3 combines with J gene TRBJ2-7, with TRBD2 matching over 7 bases. Germline CDR1 reads SGHNT; CDR2 reads YENEEA. Unmatched junction bases numbered 8, after V lost 5 bases and J lost 1 base. The CDR3 contains 15 residues. The chain's CDR3 is CASSADVGRSYEQYF. The CDR3 DNA is TGTGCCAGCAGCGCCGACGTCGGGAGGTCCTACGAGCAGTACTTC.

The CDR3 DNA reads TGTGCCAGCAGTGACGACTATAATTCACCCCTCCACTTT. Its translation: CASSDDYNSPLHF. The chain links TRBV2 to TRBJ1-6; no clear D gene. CDR3 length: 13 amino acids. V was pared by 3 bases and J by 3 bases, with 3 bases between. The V gene's germline CDR1 is SNHLY and CDR2 FYNNEI.

The rearrangement links TRBV5-6 to TRBJ1-1; unclear D gene. The germline V gene has CDR1 SGHDT and CDR2 YYEEEE. The CDR3 is 13 amino acids. V was clipped by 4 bases and J by 6 bases, with 13 bases between them. The DNA for the CDR3 is TGTGCCAGCAGCGCCGACTTTGTTCCTGAAGCTTTCTTT. Translated: CASSADFVPEAFF.

The chain combines TRBV5-8 with TRBJ1-1; D unresolved. CDR1 and CDR2 (germline): SGHTS, YDEGEE. This CDR3 contains 15 residues. Trimming removed 3 bases at V and 4 bases at J, with 16 bases between. CDR3 sequence (DNA): TGTGCCAGCAGCTCTGTCTATACCGGCGGCACTGAAGCTTTCTTT. Translating it yields CASSSVYTGGTEAFF.